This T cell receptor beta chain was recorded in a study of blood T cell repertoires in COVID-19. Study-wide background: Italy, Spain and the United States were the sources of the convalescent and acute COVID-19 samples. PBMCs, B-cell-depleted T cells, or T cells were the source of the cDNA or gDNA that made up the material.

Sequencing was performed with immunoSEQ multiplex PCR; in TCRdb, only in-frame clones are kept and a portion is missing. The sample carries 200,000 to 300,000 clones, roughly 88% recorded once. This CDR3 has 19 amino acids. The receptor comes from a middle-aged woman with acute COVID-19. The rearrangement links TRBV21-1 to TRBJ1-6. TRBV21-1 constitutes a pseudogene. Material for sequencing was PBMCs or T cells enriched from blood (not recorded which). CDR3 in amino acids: CASSKLGGTRTSYNSPLHF. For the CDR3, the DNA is TGTGCCAGCAGCAAACTTGGAGGGACCCGAACCTCCTATAATTCACCCCTCCACTTT.